The 10 T cell receptor beta chains below all came from one sample that was sequenced in a study of blood T cells in healthy people across ages. PCR was performed a second time for 7 to 11 cycles using a sample-barcoded 5' primer and a J-beta primer mix. A single record per CDR3 protein comes from TCRdb applying MiXCR to the 5' RACE reads. The sample comprises over a million distinct CDR3 sequences, 20% to 25% of which are singletons, and about 0.8% rests with the top ten. This same sample was also part of a study on T cells of mothers and their children.

The specimen was blood. The receptors shown here come from a girl aged 2-9 years in good health.

The J gene is TRBJ1-2, the V gene TRBV27; D ambiguous. The V gene's germline CDR1 is MNHEY and CDR2 SMNVEV (reference sequence). V dropped 5 bases and J dropped 3 bases, with 16 bases sitting between them. The CDR3 runs to 15 residues. Here the CDR3 reads CASSPQPNGYYGYTF. CDR3 DNA sequence: TGTGCCAGCAGTCCACAACCGAACGGCTACTATGGCTACACCTTC.

Remarks on this clonotype: This may come from a read error, since a much larger clone is one base off. The chain is built from TRBV9 and TRBJ2-5, with a tentative D call TRBD2 (6 bases). This CDR3 is built from 15 residues. The germline gives CDR1 SGDLS, CDR2 YYNGEE. DNA for the CDR3: TGTGCCGGCAGCGCCACTTCGGCGGGGCAGGAGACCCAGTACTTC. Translation: CAGSATSAGQETQYF.

This sequence joins TRBV4-2 and TRBJ1-1, with D possibly TRBD1 on 5 matching bases. Germline CDR1 is LGHNA and CDR2 is YNFKEQ. V lost 4 bases to trimming and J lost 4 bases, with 10 bases between them. CDR3 length equals 13 residues. CDR3 sequence (DNA): TGTGCCAGCAGCCGCGCAAGGGGCACTGAAGCTTTCTTT. It encodes CASSRARGTEAFF.

There are a few counts of this clonotype. The chain couples TRBV5-1 to TRBJ1-2; tentative D call: TRBD1 (5 bases). The CDR3 runs to 11 residues. The germline CDR1 and CDR2 sequences are SGHRS and YFSETQ. V gave up 6 bases and J gave up 4 bases, with 7 bases separating them. CDR3 region: CASKGVYGYTF. CDR3 nucleotides: TGCGCCAGCAAAGGGGTCTATGGCTACACCTTC.

This clonotype has ten or more counts. The chain has TRBV6-5 and TRBJ2-3; D call uncertain. Trimming took 2 bases from V and 6 from J, leaving 15 bases between them. Germline CDR1 and CDR2: MNHEY and SVGAGI. This CDR3 has 15 residues. CDR3 sequence reads: CASSYRSEPGDTQYF. CDR3 sequence (DNA): TGTGCCAGCAGTTACAGATCGGAACCCGGGGATACGCAGTATTTT.

The chain carries TRBV4-1 and TRBJ1-1; no firm D call. Germline V gives CDR1 MGHRA, CDR2 YSYEKL. The CDR3 is 14 amino acids. Trimming cost V 3 bases and J 2 bases, with 10 bases left between them. In DNA form, the CDR3 reads TGCGCCAGCAGCCAGGCCGACGGAAACACTGAAGCTTTCTTT. Translating gives CASSQADGNTEAFF.

This clonotype was observed a few times. The J gene is TRBJ1-4, the V gene TRBV29-1; TRBD1 aligns across 8 bases. This CDR3 spans 12 amino acids. CDR1 is SQVTM and CDR2 is ANQGSEA in the germline V gene. J was trimmed by 7 bases and V by 6 bases; bases with no gene match: 4. The CDR3 DNA is TGCAGCGTAACCGACAGGGGTGAAAAACTGTTTTTT. Translating it yields CSVTDRGEKLFF.

This clonotype showed up just a few times. The chain is built from TRBV5-1 and TRBJ2-1, with D tentatively TRBD2 (5 bases). The CDR3 length is 16 residues. Germline CDR1 reads SGHRS; CDR2 reads YFSETQ. The V gene lost 4 bases and the J gene lost 1 base, with 15 bases spanning the gap. The CDR3 nucleotides are TGCGCCAGCAGCATGAGGGTCTTGAGTTCCTACAATGAGCAGTTCTTC. Translation: CASSMRVLSSYNEQFF.

This clonotype was seen a few times. The chain links TRBV20-1 to TRBJ1-2; D remains unclear. The CDR3 runs 15 residues. Trimming shortened V by 5 bases and J by 3 bases, and 19 bases separated the two germline ends. CDR1 is DFQATT and CDR2 is SNEGSKA in the germline V gene (reference sequence). This chain's CDR3 is CSARPFVSSDYGYTF. CDR3 DNA: TGCAGTGCTCGACCTTTTGTCTCCTCTGACTATGGCTACACCTTC.

This clonotype showed up just a few times. The chain employs TRBV4-2 and TRBJ1-2; TRBD1 is a possible D gene (6 bases). This CDR3 has 15 residues. Germline CDR1 and CDR2: LGHNA and YNFKEQ. The V end lost 1 base, the J end lost 6 bases, and 15 bases lay between the germline ends. CDR3 protein: CASSQGLGRGNGYTF. The CDR3 DNA follows: TGTGCCAGCAGCCAAGGATTGGGCAGGGGCAATGGCTACACCTTC.